The 6 T cell receptor beta chains listed next were all sequenced from one sample in a study of response to subunit inactivated influenza vaccine. TCRdb independently ran MiXCR on the RT-PCR reads; one entry per CDR3 protein. The data show hundreds of thousands of distinct CDR3 sequences, 7.5% to 8.5% seen once. This specimen was PBMCs from blood, taken 23 months after vaccination. These receptor sequences come from a man aged 45 to 70 who received an inactivated influenza vaccine.

The V call is TRBV11-2, the J call TRBJ2-4, with TRBD2 matching 12 bases. This CDR3 has 20 amino acids. Per germline, CDR1 SGHAT and CDR2 FQNNGV. After removal of 5 bases from V and 2 bases from J, the junction contained 16 bases not matched to a gene. The CDR3 DNA sequence: TGTGCCAGCAGCCCCGGGGGGCTAGCGGGAGGGCCATCCCCCAAAAACATTCAGTACTTC. It translates to CASSPGGLAGGPSPKNIQYF.

In its sample, this clonotype was seen a few times. The chain couples TRBV12-3 or TRBV12-4 to TRBJ2-5; D gene uncertain. V lost 5 bases and J 9 bases, leaving 13 bases between the germline ends. This CDR3 spans 12 amino acids. In DNA form, the CDR3 reads TGTGCCAGCAGTCCTCCCCTTAGTTCCCAGTACTTC. This translates into CASSPPLSSQYF.

This clonotype was seen a few times. This chain's CDR3 is CASSESPGHRSYNEQFF. DNA of the CDR3: TGTGCCAGCAGTGAATCTCCAGGCCATCGCTCCTACAATGAGCAGTTCTTC. The chain has TRBV6-1 and TRBJ2-1; D ambiguous. The ends were cut back, 2 bases at V and 0 bases at J, with 14 bases in the middle. Germline values: CDR1 MNHNS, CDR2 SASEGT. There are 17 residues in the CDR3.

The CDR3, as DNA: TGTGCCAGCAGCTTAGGGTCACGGCCCAACACCGGGGAGCTGTTTTTT. It specifies CASSLGSRPNTGELFF. The J gene is TRBJ2-2, the V gene TRBV7-2; no clear D gene. V lost 1 base and J lost 2, with 11 bases in between. This CDR3 has 16 amino acids. Germline CDR1 reads SGHTA; CDR2 reads FQGNSA.

The chain uses TRBV24-1 and TRBJ2-3; TRBD2 matches 8 bases. This CDR3 spans 13 amino acids. The germline CDR1 and CDR2 sequences are KGHDR and SFDVKD. J lost 4 bases, V lost 9 bases, and 5 bases had no gene match. The CDR3, as DNA: TGTGCCACCGGAAGCGGGAGCGCAGATACGCAGTATTTT. Protein sequence: CATGSGSADTQYF.

The chain couples TRBV18 to TRBJ2-7; no clear D gene. The CDR3 is 15 residues long. Trimming left V 1 base short and J 5 bases short, with 15 bases between. Germline lookup yields CDR1 KGHSH and CDR2 LQKENI. The CDR3 loop reads CASSPHRAPSDEQYF. In nucleotides, the CDR3 is TGTGCCAGCTCACCACACCGGGCCCCGAGCGACGAGCAGTACTTC. Filled out from reference TRBV18 and TRBJ2-7, the complete variable domain reads NAGVMQNPRHLVRRRGQEARLRCSPMKGHSHVYWYRQLPEEGLKFMVYLQKENIIDESGMPKERFSAEFPKEGPSILRIQQVVRGDSAAYFCASSPHRAPSDEQYFGPGTRLTVT.